This T cell receptor (beta chain) comes out of a study of blood T cell repertoires in COVID-19. Study-wide context: The study drew acute and convalescent COVID-19 samples from the United States, Italy and Spain.

The germline CDR1 and CDR2 sequences are SGHDT and YYEEEE. Trimming pared 6 bases from V and 5 bases from J, leaving 20 bases between. The CDR3 totals 15 residues. As processed by the authors: The authors estimated nucleated cell counts from reference gene primer amplification. Generated by immunoSEQ multiplex PCR, the TCRdb table keeps only in-frame clones and is missing some. That table gives V, J and clone size, and the DNA gave D and trimming. The table lists fewer than 30,000 clones, around 90% of them singletons, with about 8.3% in the top ten. Source material: peripheral blood. This chain connects TRBV5-6 to TRBJ1-2; the D gene is possibly TRBD1 (6 bases). The sequence derives from a man aged 50-60 years with active COVID-19. The CDR3 DNA reads as TGTGCCAGCACTGGGGGTGGACAGAGGTTTTATGGCTACACCTTC. Protein sequence: CASTGGGQRFYGYTF. The complete variable domain, with remaining parts taken from reference TRBV5-6 and TRBJ1-2, reads DAGVTQSPTHLIKTRGQQVTLRCSPKSGHDTVSWYQQALGQGPQFIFQYYEEEERQRGNFPDRFSGHQFPNYSSELNVNALLLGDSALYLCASTGGGQRFYGYTFGSGTRLTVV.